Listed here are 18 T cell receptor beta chains from one sample, sequenced in a study of cytomegalovirus exposure and HLA in healthy donors. Researchers ran the PCR with 60 Vbeta and 13 Jbeta primers. Profiling relied on immunoSEQ multiplex PCR, and the TCRdb table lists in-frame clones only, not all of them. The sample gives 250,000 to 350,000 clones, under 80% of which show up once; approximately 2.3% is in the top ten. Sequenced sample: PBMCs. The receptors were gathered from a female donor in good health and CMV-seronegative.

This chain joins TRBV2 and TRBJ1-3, with D uncertain. Germline V gene lookup returns CDR1 SNHLY and CDR2 FYNNEI. This CDR3 has 13 residues. V lost 3 bases and J 5 bases, leaving 8 bases between the germline ends. CDR3 nucleotides: TGTGCCAGCAGTGACAGGCTACGAAACACCATATATTTT. It yields the protein CASSDRLRNTIYF.

The chain links TRBV6-4 to TRBJ2-3; possible D gene TRBD2, 5 bases. Trimming stripped 0 bases from V and 2 bases from J, with 9 bases between. CDR1 MRHNA and CDR2 SNTAGT come from the germline V gene. This CDR3 contains 15 residues. CDR3 sequence: CASSDSMRATDTQYF. DNA of the CDR3: TGTGCCAGCAGTGACTCGATGCGGGCCACAGATACGCAGTATTTT.

This clone was seen once. The chain recombines TRBV28 with TRBJ2-1, with a possible D match to TRBD2 (7 bases). CDR1 MDHEN and CDR2 SYDVKM come from the germline V gene. Trimming stripped 7 bases from V and 4 bases from J, with 26 bases between. The CDR3 has 18 residues. As DNA, the CDR3 is TGTGCCAGCAAATTGGGACACCTGAAAGCGGGATCTTACAATGAGCAGTTCTTC. Translation: CASKLGHLKAGSYNEQFF. Filled out from reference TRBV28 and TRBJ2-1, the complete variable domain reads DVKVTQSSRYLVKRTGEKVFLECVQDMDHENMFWYRQDPGLGLRLIYFSYDVKMKEKGDIPEGYSVSREKKERFSLILESASTNQTSMYLCASKLGHLKAGSYNEQFFGPGTRLTVL.

The count of this clone is one. This chain's CDR3 is CASSPYATNEKLFF. CDR3 nucleotides: TGTGCCAGCAGCCCGTATGCAACTAATGAAAAACTGTTTTTT. V and J are TRBV7-9 and TRBJ1-4; D is uncertain. Trimming shortened V by 5 bases and J by 0 bases, and 7 bases separated the two germline ends. The CDR3 totals 14 residues. Germline CDR1 SEHNR, CDR2 FQNEAQ (reference sequence).

This clone has a handful of counts. The chain joins TRBV5-1 to TRBJ2-3; 7 bases line up with TRBD1. Per germline, CDR1 SGHRS and CDR2 YFSETQ. The length of the CDR3 is 14 residues. The trim removed 4 bases at V and 4 bases at J, leaving 6 bases unmatched. This chain's CDR3 is CASSIVTGADTQYF. In nucleotides, the CDR3 is TGCGCCAGCAGCATAGTAACAGGGGCAGATACGCAGTATTTT. The full variable domain, rest sourced from reference TRBV5-1 and TRBJ2-3, is KAGVTQTPRYLIKTRGQQVTLSCSPISGHRSVSWYQQTPGQGLQFLFEYFSETQRNKGNFPGRFSGRQFSNSRSEMNVSTLELGDSALYLCASSIVTGADTQYFGPGTRLTVL.

The rearrangement joins TRBV10-3 to TRBJ1-6; tentative D call: TRBD1 (6 bases). Per germline, CDR1 ENHRY and CDR2 SYGVKD. The CDR3 sequence is 16 residues long. V was shortened by 3 bases and J by 0 bases, with 9 bases between the two germline ends. The CDR3 DNA reads as TGTGCCATCAGTGAAAAGGACAGCTCCTATAATTCACCCCTCCACTTT. Its protein is CAISEKDSSYNSPLHF.

This chain connects TRBV10-3 to TRBJ2-7; perhaps TRBD1 as D (6 bases). The germline V gene encodes CDR1 ENHRY and CDR2 SYGVKD. V was shortened by 3 bases and J by 3 bases, with 9 bases between the two germline ends. The CDR3 covers 13 residues. CDR3 amino acids: CAISEQGFYEQYF. As DNA, the CDR3 is TGTGCCATCAGTGAACAGGGATTCTACGAGCAGTACTTC.

The chain uses TRBV27 and TRBJ1-2, with D possibly matching TRBD1 (5 bases). This CDR3 has 14 amino acids. The V and J ends lost 1 base and 6 bases respectively, with 12 bases between them. In germline, CDR1 is MNHEY, CDR2 SMNVEV (reference sequence). The CDR3 protein is CASSLYPGRDGYTF. CDR3 nucleotide sequence: TGTGCCAGCAGTTTATATCCAGGGAGGGATGGCTACACCTTC.

The rearrangement links TRBV7-9 to TRBJ1-1, with D possibly matching TRBD1 (6 bases). The CDR3 consists of 11 residues. Germline V gives CDR1 SEHNR, CDR2 FQNEAQ (reference sequence). V was cut by 5 bases and J by 11 bases, with 12 bases left in between. CDR3 sequence reads: CASSPAGVAFF. CDR3 nucleotides: TGTGCCAGCAGCCCTGCAGGGGTGGCTTTCTTT.

This clone was seen a handful of times. The chain carries TRBV6-4 and TRBJ2-2, with unresolved D. Germline V gene lookup returns CDR1 MRHNA and CDR2 SNTAGT. CDR3 length equals 14 residues. Trimming shortened V by 6 bases and J by 0 bases, and 8 bases separated the two germline ends. The CDR3 is CASRIEANTGELFF. The CDR3, as DNA: TGTGCCAGCAGAATCGAGGCGAACACCGGGGAGCTGTTTTTT.

The chain is built from TRBV6-1 and TRBJ2-3; 8 bases map to TRBD1. The germline V gene encodes CDR1 MNHNS and CDR2 SASEGT. V lost 3 bases, J lost 4 bases, and 3 bases stayed unmatched. The CDR3 contains 14 residues. The CDR3 region has the DNA TGTGCCAGCAGTGATTTACAGGGGGCAGATACGCAGTATTTT. Translating gives CASSDLQGADTQYF.

This clone was seen only a few times. The chain combines TRBV6-5 with TRBJ2-1; TRBD2 matches at 9 bases. The J segment lost 3 bases and the V segment lost 4 bases, leaving 4 bases of the junction unmatched. Germline V lookup: CDR1 MNHEY, CDR2 SVGAGI. The CDR3 has 15 amino acids. CDR3 sequence reads: CASSLAGANYNEQFF. As DNA, the CDR3 is TGTGCCAGCAGTTTAGCGGGAGCCAACTACAATGAGCAGTTCTTC.

This sequence joins TRBV6-5 and TRBJ2-7, with a possible D match to TRBD2 (5 bases). Trimming pared 0 bases from V and 2 bases from J, leaving 5 bases between. Looked up from germline, CDR1 is MNHEY and CDR2 is SVGAGI. The CDR3 runs to 13 residues. The CDR3 sequence: CASSYSGAYEQYF. CDR3 in DNA: TGTGCCAGCAGTTACTCCGGGGCCTACGAGCAGTACTTC.

The chain couples TRBV27 to TRBJ2-2, with D unresolved. The CDR3 is made up of 14 amino acids. Trimming removed 1 base at V and 6 bases at J, with 9 bases between. Germline CDR1 and CDR2: MNHEY and SMNVEV (reference sequence). The CDR3 DNA follows: TGTGCCAGCAGTTTATTAGCAGCACCCGGGGAGCTGTTTTTT. Amino acid sequence: CASSLLAAPGELFF.

The chain recombines TRBV7-8 with TRBJ2-2, with 9 bases identical to TRBD2. The trim removed 4 bases at V and 8 bases at J, leaving 5 bases unmatched. The CDR3 runs to 14 residues. Germline V gene data show CDR1 as SGHVS and CDR2 as FQNEAQ. The CDR3 nucleotides read TGTGCCAGCAGCTACAGGACTAGCGTAGGGGAGCTGTTTTTT. As protein: CASSYRTSVGELFF.

CDR3 amino acids: CASSLGDRATEAFF. The CDR3 DNA follows: TGTGCCAGCAGCTTGGGGGACAGAGCCACTGAAGCTTTCTTT. The rearrangement joins TRBV5-5 to TRBJ1-1; 7 bases fit TRBD1. Germline V gene lookup returns CDR1 SGHKS and CDR2 YYEKEE (reference sequence). J lost 4 bases, V lost 0 bases, and 3 bases had no gene match. CDR3 length: 14 residues.

The chain joins TRBV9 to TRBJ1-1; D not resolved. The CDR3 extends over 16 amino acids. Germline CDR1 SGDLS, CDR2 YYNGEE. V was clipped by 0 bases and J by 7 bases, with 19 bases between them. CDR3 protein: CASSVAPVGAGSEAFF. DNA of the CDR3: TGTGCCAGCAGCGTAGCCCCCGTAGGTGCGGGAAGTGAAGCTTTCTTT.

This chain joins TRBV5-4 and TRBJ2-2; D may be TRBD2 (5 bases). CDR1 and CDR2 (germline): SGHNT, YYREEE (reference sequence). CDR3 length: 15 residues. Trimming removed 1 base from V and 1 base from J, with 8 bases in between. This CDR3 reads CASSLLAGNTGELFF. CDR3 in DNA: TGTGCCAGCAGCTTGTTGGCGGGGAACACCGGGGAGCTGTTTTTT.